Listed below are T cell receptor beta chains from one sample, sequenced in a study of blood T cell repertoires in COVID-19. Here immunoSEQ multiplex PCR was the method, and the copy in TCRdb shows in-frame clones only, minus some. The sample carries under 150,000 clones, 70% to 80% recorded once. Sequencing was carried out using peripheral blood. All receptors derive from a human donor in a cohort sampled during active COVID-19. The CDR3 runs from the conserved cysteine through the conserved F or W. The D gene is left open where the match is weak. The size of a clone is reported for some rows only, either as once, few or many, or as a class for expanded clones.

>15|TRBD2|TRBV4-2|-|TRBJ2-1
CASSQKRGYYNEQFF
TGTGCCAGCAGCCAAAAGCGGGGGTACTACAATGAGCAGTTCTTC
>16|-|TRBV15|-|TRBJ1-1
CATSSRISPPGTEAFF
TGTGCCACCAGCAGCCGAATCTCCCCCCCAGGGACAGAAGCTTTCTTT
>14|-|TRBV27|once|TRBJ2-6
CASSDRLGANVLTF
TGTGCCAGCAGTGACAGACTTGGGGCCAACGTCCTGACTTTC
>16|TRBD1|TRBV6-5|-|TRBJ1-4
CASSYGLDRGYEKLFF
TGTGCCAGCAGTTACGGACTGGACAGGGGTTATGAAAAACTGTTTTTT
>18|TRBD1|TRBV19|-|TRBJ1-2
CASSGRAGQGLSNYGYTF
TGTGCCAGTAGTGGCCGCGCGGGACAGGGCCTTTCTAACTATGGCTACACCTTC
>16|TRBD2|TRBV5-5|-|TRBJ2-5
CASSPAASGGGGTQYF
TGTGCCAGCAGCCCAGCGGCTAGCGGGGGGGGTGGGACCCAGTACTTC
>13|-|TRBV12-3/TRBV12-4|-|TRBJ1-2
CASTFGQPDSYTF
TGTGCCAGCACCTTTGGACAGCCGGACAGCTACACCTTC
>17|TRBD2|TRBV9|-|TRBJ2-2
CASSVAGGGANTGELFF
TGTGCCAGCAGCGTAGCTGGCGGGGGGGCTAACACCGGGGAGCTGTTTTTT
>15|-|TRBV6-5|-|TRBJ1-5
CASSYPDGYLQPQHF
TGTGCCAGCAGTTACCCTGACGGGTACTTGCAGCCCCAGCATTTT
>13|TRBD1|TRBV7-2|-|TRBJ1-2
CASSSDRDRGYTF
TGTGCCAGCAGCTCGGACAGGGACCGAGGCTACACCTTC
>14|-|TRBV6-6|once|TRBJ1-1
CASSYSAGEIEAFF
TGTGCCAGCAGTTACAGTGCAGGGGAGATCGAAGCTTTCTTT
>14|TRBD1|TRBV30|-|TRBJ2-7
CAWSVPGQGWEQYF
TGTGCCTGGAGTGTCCCCGGACAGGGCTGGGAGCAGTACTTC
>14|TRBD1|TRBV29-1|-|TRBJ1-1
CSVARDRVLTEAFF
TGCAGCGTTGCCCGGGACAGGGTTCTCACTGAAGCTTTCTTT
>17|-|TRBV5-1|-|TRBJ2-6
CASSSSGAGPGANVLTF
TGCGCCAGCAGCTCATCTGGGGCAGGGCCAGGGGCCAACGTCCTGACTTTC
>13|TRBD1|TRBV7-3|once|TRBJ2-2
CASSSRGSGELFF
TGTGCCAGCAGCTCCAGGGGGTCCGGGGAGCTGTTTTTT
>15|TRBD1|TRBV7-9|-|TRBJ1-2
CASSSMDRESYGYTF
TGTGCCAGCAGTTCAATGGACAGGGAAAGCTATGGCTACACCTTC
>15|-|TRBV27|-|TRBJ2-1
CASSLGGSSYNEQFF
TGTGCCAGCAGTTTAGGAGGTAGCTCCTACAATGAGCAGTTCTTC
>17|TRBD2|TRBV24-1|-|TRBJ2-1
CATSDLSSGRAYNEQFF
TGTGCCACCAGTGACCTTAGTAGCGGGAGGGCCTACAATGAGCAGTTCTTC
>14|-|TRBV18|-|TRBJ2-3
CASSRSSSTDTQYF
TGTGCCAGCTCACGGTCAAGCTCCACAGATACGCAGTATTTT
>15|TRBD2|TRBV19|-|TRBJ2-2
CASSLSGSGTGELFF
TGTGCCAGTTCCCTCAGCGGGAGTGGTACCGGGGAGCTGTTTTTT
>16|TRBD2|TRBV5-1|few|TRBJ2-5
CASSHRLAGLQETQYF
TGCGCCAGCAGCCACAGGCTAGCGGGGCTCCAAGAGACCCAGTACTTC
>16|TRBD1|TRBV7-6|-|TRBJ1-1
CASSSGQGISDTEAFF
TGTGCCAGCAGCTCGGGACAGGGGATCTCGGACACTGAAGCTTTCTTT
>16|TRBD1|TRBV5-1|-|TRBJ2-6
CASSLAGTEGANVLTF
TGCGCCAGCAGCTTGGCCGGGACAGAGGGGGCCAACGTCCTGACTTTC
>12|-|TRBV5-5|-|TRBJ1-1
CASSRQDTEAFF
TGTGCCAGCAGCAGGCAGGACACTGAAGCTTTCTTT
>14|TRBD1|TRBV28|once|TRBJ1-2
CASSRTGGYYGYTF
TGTGCCAGCAGTCGAACAGGGGGCTACTATGGCTACACCTTC